This T cell receptor (beta chain) was identified in a study of beta chain features in type 1 diabetes. Expressed TCRB transcripts were sequenced, since all the RNA that had been isolated was reverse transcribed. The data were produced by immunoSEQ multiplex PCR, yet TCRdb's version contains in-frame clones alone and is incomplete. The sample has 37,000 or so clones; 49% are singletons. Each of the sorted populations had a purity greater than 98%. This clone showed up just a few times. The antigen is unknown. This CDR3 is 13 amino acids long. V shed 6 bases and J 8 bases; nucleotides not matched to a gene: 11. Germline V gene lookup returns CDR1 SQVTM and CDR2 ANQGSEA. Study outcomes and limitations: The question left open here concerned HLA type influencing TCRB rearrangement. PCR might favor shorter templates, but any such skew would affect patients and controls equally.

The sequenced sample consisted of central memory CD4+ T cells from blood. V and J are TRBV29-1 and TRBJ1-2; 8 bases match TRBD1. This TCR was recovered from a young woman in good health. CDR3 sequence (DNA): TGCAGCGTAACACCAGGGGGCCGAGGGGGCTACACCTTC. As protein: CSVTPGGRGGYTF.